These 21 T cell receptor beta chains were all obtained from the same sample, sequenced in a study of T cells and Merkel cell carcinoma outcomes. Clones were read by immunoSEQ multiplex PCR, and TCRdb kept only the in-frame ones, dropping some. Here the sample spans 15,000 or so clones, over 80% being singletons. The sequenced sample was tumor tissue from Merkel cell carcinoma. The receptors originated from a human donor with Merkel cell carcinoma.

The sample holds one count of this clone. The V and J genes are TRBV21-1 and TRBJ1-3; TRBD1, as called in the table, went unchecked against the DNA. TRBV21-1 is a listed pseudogene. This CDR3 has 18 amino acids. The CDR3 region is CASSKQNRAGTGGNTIYF. In DNA form, the CDR3 reads TGTGCCAGCAGCAAACAAAACAGGGCGGGCACGGGAGGAAACACCATATATTTT.

The chain links TRBV6-5 to TRBJ1-2, with TRBD1 identical over 7 bases. In germline, CDR1 is MNHEY, CDR2 SVGAGI. This CDR3 contains 15 residues. Trimming at V came to 7 bases and at J to 7 bases, leaving 15 bases not matched to a gene. The DNA of the CDR3 is TGTGCCAGCATCCCTGGGGCAGAAGACAGGGCTGGCTACACCTTC. Amino acids: CASIPGAEDRAGYTF.

The rearrangement joins TRBV14 to TRBJ2-7; no clear D gene. The V gene's germline CDR1 is SGHDN and CDR2 FVKESK. This CDR3 spans 13 amino acids. V was cut by 4 bases and J by 6 bases, with 13 bases left in between. DNA for the CDR3: TGTGCCAGCAGCCCCCAGTCGAGGTCCGAGCAGTACTTC. It specifies CASSPQSRSEQYF.

As concerns this clone: Other DNA sequences within the sample encode an identical CDR3. The chain employs TRBV19 and TRBJ2-1, with 10 bases identical to TRBD2. V was pared by 0 bases and J by 3 bases, with 5 bases of the junction left unmatched. The CDR3 is made up of 17 amino acids. Germline V gives CDR1 LNHDA, CDR2 SQIVND (reference sequence). CDR3: CASSIDLASGSYNEQFF. CDR3 nucleotides: TGTGCCAGTAGTATAGATCTGGCTAGCGGGAGCTACAATGAGCAGTTCTTC.

This clone was observed once. The J gene is TRBJ1-2, the V gene TRBV7-9; D is undetermined. The CDR3 has 13 residues. CDR1 and CDR2 (germline): SEHNR, FQNEAQ (reference sequence). Trimming shortened V by 1 base and J by 2 bases, and 5 bases separated the two germline ends. The CDR3 bases are TGTGCCAGCAGCTTAGAGGGAAACTATGGCTACACCTTC. Protein product: CASSLEGNYGYTF.

The CDR3 DNA is TGTGCCAGTAGTATTTACGTGAACTATGGCTACACCTTC. Its protein product is CASSIYVNYGYTF. This chain connects TRBV19 to TRBJ1-2; no clear D. The CDR3 has 13 amino acids. Trimming took 3 bases from V and 2 from J, leaving 7 bases between them. Germline V gives CDR1 LNHDA, CDR2 SQIVND (reference sequence).

The chain recombines TRBV21-1 with TRBJ1-6; the D call of TRBD1 is as the table states it, not checked on the DNA. TRBV21-1 is classified as a pseudogene. The CDR3 contains 13 residues. Here the CDR3 reads CASSRGRKSPLHF. For the CDR3, the DNA is TGTGCCAGCAGCAGGGGCAGGAAATCACCCCTCCACTTT.

This chain links TRBV5-1 with TRBJ2-3, with D unresolved. From germline, CDR1 is SGHRS and CDR2 YFSETQ. V was cut by 5 bases and J by 4 bases, with 14 bases left in between. CDR3 size: 14 residues. CDR3 sequence: CASRLSPFADTQYF. In DNA form, the CDR3 reads TGCGCCAGCAGGTTATCCCCGTTCGCAGATACGCAGTATTTT.

This chain connects TRBV27 to TRBJ1-1, with D possibly being TRBD1 (5 bases). Germline CDR1 reads MNHEY; CDR2 reads SMNVEV (reference sequence). The CDR3 totals 11 residues. V lost 3 bases and J lost 7, with 6 bases in between. The CDR3 nucleotides are TGTGCCAGCAGTTTCGGGGGTGAAGCTTTCTTT. The encoded protein is CASSFGGEAFF.

J is TRBJ2-4 and V is TRBV27; D is unresolved. The CDR3 is 15 residues long. Trimming removed 6 bases from V and 0 bases from J, with 12 bases in between. Germline V gene data show CDR1 as MNHEY and CDR2 as SMNVEV (reference sequence). CDR3 sequence (DNA): TGTGCCAGCAGCCGGAATTCGGTAGCCAAAAACATTCAGTACTTC. Translated, it gives CASSRNSVAKNIQYF.

The CDR3 nucleotides are TGTGCCAGCAACTCCGGGACAACTTCACCCCTCCACTTT. The encoded protein is CASNSGTTSPLHF. The rearrangement uses TRBV21-1 and TRBJ1-6; TRBD1, the table's D call, lacks a check against the DNA. TRBV21-1 is a pseudogene segment. The CDR3 is 13 residues long.

This sequence joins TRBV2 and TRBJ1-2, with D possibly being TRBD1 (5 bases). Trimming removed 7 bases at V and 0 bases at J, with 15 bases between. The CDR3 extends over 15 amino acids. The germline CDR1 and CDR2 sequences are SNHLY and FYNNEI. CDR3 DNA: TGTGCCAGCACCCCCCTGGACACAGCTAACTATGGCTACACCTTC. Protein: CASTPLDTANYGYTF.

The rearrangement joins TRBV6-1 to TRBJ2-7; 8 positions agree with TRBD1. From germline, CDR1 is MNHNS and CDR2 SASEGT. The CDR3 is 16 amino acids. V trimming: 2 bases; J trimming: 2 bases; junction bases outside the gene matches: 8. This chain's CDR3 is CASSEWMGQAAYEQYF. In nucleotides, the CDR3 is TGTGCCAGCAGTGAATGGATGGGACAGGCCGCCTACGAGCAGTACTTC.

V gene TRBV18 combines with J gene TRBJ2-3, with a weak D call TRBD1 (5 bases). This CDR3 comprises 15 residues. With 2 bases removed from V and 1 base from J, the gap between germline ends came to 10 bases. Germline V gene data show CDR1 as KGHSH and CDR2 as LQKENI. The CDR3 loop reads CASSPGMGRTDTQYF. The CDR3 coding sequence is TGTGCCAGCTCACCAGGGATGGGGCGCACAGATACGCAGTATTTT.

The chain is built from TRBV28 and TRBJ1-1, with D possibly being TRBD1 (5 bases). Trimming shortened V by 3 bases and J by 7 bases, and 18 bases separated the two germline ends. The germline CDR1 and CDR2 sequences are MDHEN and SYDVKM. The CDR3 is 15 amino acids. CDR3: CASSFFEGPMVEAFF. The CDR3 DNA is TGTGCCAGCAGTTTCTTTGAGGGGCCGATGGTTGAAGCTTTCTTT. The full variable domain, its missing parts supplied by reference TRBV28 and TRBJ1-1, is DVKVTQSSRYLVKRTGEKVFLECVQDMDHENMFWYRQDPGLGLRLIYFSYDVKMKEKGDIPEGYSVSREKKERFSLILESASTNQTSMYLCASSFFEGPMVEAFFGQGTRLTVV.

The genes are TRBV27 and TRBJ2-3; possible D gene TRBD2, 7 bases. Germline assignment: CDR1 MNHEY and CDR2 SMNVEV (reference sequence). This CDR3 region has 17 residues. Trimming took 3 bases from V and 3 from J, leaving 19 bases between them. The CDR3 sequence is CASSFRGGLTGTDTQYF. The DNA for the CDR3 is TGTGCCAGCAGTTTCAGGGGAGGGCTAACGGGGACAGATACGCAGTATTTT.

The chain couples TRBV6-6 to TRBJ1-1, with D tentatively TRBD1 (6 bases). V was pared by 2 bases and J by 5 bases, with 12 bases between. This CDR3 is 14 amino acids long. Germline CDR1 and CDR2: MNHNY and SVGAGI (reference sequence). The CDR3 nucleotides read TGTGCCAGCAGTTACAGGGGGGGGGATACTGAAGCTTTCTTT. Amino acid sequence: CASSYRGGDTEAFF.

A remark on this clone: Other DNA sequences in this specimen translate into the identical CDR3. The CDR3 nucleotides are TGTGCCAGTAATCTAGACTGGGGCTATGGCTACACCTTC. Its protein product is CASNLDWGYGYTF. The chain recombines TRBV19 with TRBJ1-2; D is ambiguous. The V end was cut by 7 bases, the J end by 4 bases, with 13 bases between. Germline values: CDR1 LNHDA, CDR2 SQIVND (reference sequence). The CDR3 is made up of 13 amino acids.

As concerns this clone: Germline and junction disagree at one end, which may indicate a read error. The same CDR3 can be traced to other DNA sequences in this sample. The chain links TRBV28 to TRBJ1-4; D possibly corresponds to TRBD1 (6 bases). CDR3 size: 17 residues. Germline V lookup: CDR1 MDHEN, CDR2 SYDVKM. The DNA for the CDR3 is TGTGCTAGCAGCACGAACCTAATGACAGGCGGGGATGAAAAACTGTTTTTT. As protein: CASSTNLMTGGDEKLFF.

This chain joins TRBV4-2 and TRBJ1-2; D unclear. Germline V CDR1 and CDR2: LGHNA, YNFKEQ. V lost 0 bases to trimming and J lost 5 bases, with 13 bases between them. This CDR3 comprises 15 residues. In DNA, the CDR3 is TGTGCCAGCAGCCAAGATAGTACAGTCTCTTATGGCTACACCTTC. Amino acid sequence: CASSQDSTVSYGYTF.

The V and J genes are TRBV28 and TRBJ2-3; 7 nucleotides align to TRBD2. The germline V gene encodes CDR1 MDHEN and CDR2 SYDVKM. Trimming cost V 5 bases and J 4 bases; bases outside gene matches: 6. The CDR3 length is 14 residues. The CDR3 DNA reads TGTGCCAGCAGTGGTAGGCGGGAGTCAGATACGCAGTATTTT. Amino acid sequence: CASSGRRESDTQYF.